Each of the 23 T cell receptor beta chains below was sequenced from the same sample in a study of a mutant IDH1 vaccine in newly diagnosed glioma. Time point noted: week 5, during vaccination. Each dose of the vaccine consisted of 300 ug of mutant IDH1 20-mer peptide, with topical imiquimod. Profiling relied on immunoSEQ multiplex PCR, and the TCRdb table lists in-frame clones only, not all of them. The sample holds 40,000 to 65,000 clones, about three quarters seen once. These receptors have no known antigen. Sequencing used PBMCs, obtained from a glioma patient whose treatment included an IDH1 peptide vaccine. The receptors here all came from a woman between 35 and 50 years old with glioma.

The chain links TRBV7-8 to TRBJ1-2; D not certain. Trimming took off 5 bases at V and 5 bases at J, with 9 bases between the two ends. Per the germline V gene, CDR1 is SGHVS and CDR2 is FQNEAQ. CDR3 length: 12 amino acids. The CDR3 sequence is CASSPRPYGYTF. The CDR3 DNA reads as TGTGCCAGCAGCCCGAGGCCTTATGGCTACACCTTC.

This clone was detected a few times. The chain is built from TRBV5-1 and TRBJ1-3; no definite D call. Per germline, CDR1 SGHRS and CDR2 YFSETQ. V lost 0 bases and J lost 9, with 10 bases in between. The CDR3 extends over 13 amino acids. CDR3 coding DNA: TGCGCCAGCAGCTTGGATGGGGTGGGCACCATATATTTT. As protein: CASSLDGVGTIYF.

The chain has TRBV12-5 and TRBJ1-5; TRBD1 is a possible D gene (6 bases). Germline CDR1 is LGHNT and CDR2 is FRNRAP. Trimming took off 6 bases at V and 3 bases at J, with 15 bases between the two ends. The CDR3 length is 15 residues. The CDR3 coding sequence is TGTGCTAGTGGCACCAGGGGAGCGAACAATCAGCCCCAGCATTTT. Protein: CASGTRGANNQPQHF. Drawing the rest from reference TRBV12-5 and TRBJ1-5, the complete variable domain is DARVTQTPRHKVTEMGQEVTMRCQPILGHNTVFWYRQTMMQGLELLAYFRNRAPLDDSGMPKDRFSAEMPDATLATLKIQPSEPRDSAVYFCASGTRGANNQPQHFGDGTRLSIL.

This clone rates as medium-sized. The V and J genes are TRBV7-2 and TRBJ1-6; TRBD1 might be the D (5 bases). The CDR3 is 15 amino acids. V lost 7 bases to trimming and J lost 7 bases, with 17 bases between them. Germline CDR1 SGHTA, CDR2 FQGNSA. CDR3 DNA sequence: TGTGCCAGCAAACCCAGGGAGGGCCCAAATTCACCCCTCCACTTT. It encodes CASKPREGPNSPLHF.

This CDR3 is CASSLDPNMEAFF. CDR3 DNA sequence: TGCGCCAGCAGCTTGGACCCTAACATGGAAGCTTTCTTT. The chain links TRBV5-1 to TRBJ1-1; D uncertain. The ends were cut back, 0 bases at V and 8 bases at J, with 11 bases in the middle. Germline-derived CDR1 and CDR2 are SGHRS and YFSETQ. This CDR3 region has 13 residues.

The genes are TRBV27 and TRBJ2-1, with 7 bases identical to TRBD2. After removal of 7 bases from V and 4 bases from J, the junction contained 10 bases not matched to a gene. Germline V CDR1 and CDR2: MNHEY, SMNVEV (reference sequence). The CDR3 has 15 residues. The CDR3 sequence: CASTGGSSWYNEQFF. CDR3 DNA sequence: TGTGCCAGCACCGGGGGGTCAAGTTGGTACAATGAGCAGTTCTTC.

The genes are TRBV5-1 and TRBJ1-4; tentative D call: TRBD1 (6 bases). The CDR3 is 15 amino acids. Germline CDR1 SGHRS, CDR2 YFSETQ. Trimming left V 2 bases short and J 3 bases short, with 11 bases between. The DNA of the CDR3 is TGCGCCAGCAGCTTAGACAGGACGGCTAATGAAAAACTGTTTTTT. This sequence encodes CASSLDRTANEKLFF.

The CDR3 DNA reads TGCAGTGCCTATAGGGGTGACGAGCAGTACTTC. It is translated as CSAYRGDEQYF. This chain uses TRBV20-1 with TRBJ2-7; the D gene is possibly TRBD1 (5 bases). Germline CDR1 is DFQATT and CDR2 is SNEGSKA (reference sequence). The CDR3 is made up of 11 amino acids. Trimming left V 6 bases short and J 5 bases short, with 11 bases between.

The chain has TRBV6-4 and TRBJ1-2; 9 nucleotides align to TRBD1. The V gene end was trimmed by 0 bases and the J gene end by 4 bases; junction bases not matched to a gene: 9. CDR3 length equals 17 residues. The germline V gene encodes CDR1 MRHNA and CDR2 SNTAGT. As DNA, the CDR3 is TGTGCCAGCAGTGACTCGACGTTAACAGGGGGCGTCTATGGCTACACCTTC. Its protein product is CASSDSTLTGGVYGYTF.

The chain uses TRBV2 and TRBJ2-3, with a weak D call TRBD1 (5 bases). The V and J ends lost 8 bases and 1 base respectively, with 16 bases between them. The CDR3 runs 15 residues. Germline V gives CDR1 SNHLY, CDR2 FYNNEI. CDR3 sequence reads: CASSPWGGGTDTQYF. The CDR3 bases are TGTGCCAGCTCCCCCTGGGGCGGTGGCACAGATACGCAGTATTTT.

The rearrangement uses TRBV7-8 and TRBJ2-5; a weak D match, TRBD1 (5 bases). The V gene lost 5 bases and the J gene lost 4 bases, with 8 bases spanning the gap. CDR1 and CDR2 from the germline V gene are SGHVS and FQNEAQ. The CDR3 runs 12 residues. The CDR3 region has the DNA TGTGCCAGCAGCGGTAGGGGAGAGACCCAGTACTTC. As protein: CASSGRGETQYF. The variable domain in full, with the rest retrieved from reference TRBV7-8 and TRBJ2-5, is GAGVSQSPRYKVAKRGQDVALRCDPISGHVSLFWYQQALGQGPEFLTYFQNEAQLDKSGLPSDRFFAERPEGSVSTLKIQRTQQEDSAVYLCASSGRGETQYFGPGTRLLVL.

The chain employs TRBV5-1 and TRBJ2-3; 11 bases match TRBD2. The V segment lost 0 bases and the J segment 1 base; nucleotides outside the gene matches: 1. The germline CDR1 and CDR2 sequences are SGHRS and YFSETQ. This CDR3 comprises 16 residues. The CDR3 DNA reads as TGCGCCAGCAGCTTGGAACTAGCGGGGGGCACAGATACGCAGTATTTT. This sequence encodes CASSLELAGGTDTQYF.

The chain uses TRBV5-1 and TRBJ2-5, with 10 bases that match TRBD2. J was trimmed by 1 base and V by 7 bases; bases with no gene match: 13. In germline, CDR1 is SGHRS, CDR2 YFSETQ. CDR3 length: 17 amino acids. CDR3 in amino acids: CASRPLVAGGRQETQYF. The CDR3 nucleotides read TGCGCCAGCCGACCGTTGGTAGCGGGGGGCCGCCAAGAGACCCAGTACTTC.

This chain uses TRBV5-1 with TRBJ1-3; D is perhaps TRBD1 (6 bases). V was shortened by 0 bases and J by 3 bases, with 10 bases between the two germline ends. The CDR3 is 15 residues long. From germline, CDR1 is SGHRS and CDR2 YFSETQ. CDR3 sequence reads: CASSLGAGDGNTIYF. CDR3 DNA sequence: TGCGCCAGCAGCTTGGGGGCAGGGGATGGAAACACCATATATTTT.

The rearrangement joins TRBV5-1 to TRBJ1-2; 8 nucleotides line up with TRBD1. After removal of 7 bases from V and 4 bases from J, the junction contained 12 bases not matched to a gene. This CDR3 has 15 amino acids. Germline CDR1 is SGHRS and CDR2 is YFSETQ. The CDR3 sequence is CASGTDTGGSYGYTF. The CDR3 coding sequence is TGCGCCAGCGGGACAGACACAGGGGGGAGCTATGGCTACACCTTC.

This clone has only one observation. This sequence joins TRBV7-2 and TRBJ2-7; D remains unclear. The CDR3 runs to 12 residues. In germline, CDR1 is SGHTA, CDR2 FQGNSA. Trimming pared 4 bases from V and 2 bases from J, leaving 6 bases between. The CDR3 sequence is CASSSGTYEQYF. Here the CDR3 DNA reads TGTGCCAGCAGCTCTGGGACCTACGAGCAGTACTTC.

This clone has just a few counts. The chain employs TRBV7-9 and TRBJ2-5; D is perhaps TRBD1 (5 bases). Germline CDR1 is SEHNR and CDR2 is FQNEAQ (reference sequence). The V end lost 2 bases, the J end lost 2 bases, and 6 bases lay between the germline ends. The CDR3 runs to 13 residues. The DNA of the CDR3 is TGTGCCAGCAGCTTATCAGGGCAAGAGACCCAGTACTTC. Encoded protein: CASSLSGQETQYF.

The rearrangement joins TRBV7-8 to TRBJ1-1, with TRBD1 identical over 8 bases. The CDR3 contains 12 residues. Trimming cost V 5 bases and J 8 bases; bases outside gene matches: 4. Germline loops: CDR1 SGHVS, CDR2 FQNEAQ. Here the CDR3 reads CASSLTGAEAFF. As DNA, the CDR3 is TGTGCCAGCAGCCTGACAGGGGCCGAAGCTTTCTTT.

The rearrangement uses TRBV18 and TRBJ2-3, with D unclear. Trimming took off 2 bases at V and 4 bases at J, with 4 bases between the two ends. The CDR3 length is 12 residues. Looked up from germline, CDR1 is KGHSH and CDR2 is LQKENI. The CDR3 sequence: CASSPSADTQYF. The DNA of the CDR3 is TGTGCCAGCTCACCAAGCGCAGATACGCAGTATTTT.

This chain joins TRBV18 and TRBJ1-1; 8 positions match TRBD1. V gave up 1 base and J gave up 8 bases; unmatched junction bases: 6. CDR1 and CDR2 from the germline V gene are KGHSH and LQKENI. CDR3 size: 14 residues. CDR3 residues: CASSPQQGVGEAFF. The CDR3 coding sequence is TGTGCCAGCTCACCACAACAGGGGGTTGGGGAAGCTTTCTTT.

The chain couples TRBV6-5 to TRBJ1-2, with D possibly TRBD1 on 5 matching bases. Germline V gene lookup returns CDR1 MNHEY and CDR2 SVGAGI. The ends were cut back, 6 bases at V and 7 bases at J, with 18 bases in the middle. CDR3 size: 14 residues. The CDR3 DNA reads as TGTGCCAGCAGGACCAAAGGGACTTCGGGTGGCTACACCTTC. Protein sequence: CASRTKGTSGGYTF.

This clone was seen a single time. The genes are TRBV30 and TRBJ1-2; no clear D gene. V was cut by 0 bases and J by 6 bases, with 14 bases left in between. Germline V gives CDR1 GTSNPN, CDR2 SVGIG (reference sequence). This CDR3 has 14 residues. CDR3 amino acids: CAWSVLSPGHGYTF. In nucleotides, the CDR3 is TGTGCCTGGAGTGTACTGTCACCCGGGCATGGCTACACCTTC. Full variable domain (remainder filled in from reference TRBV30 and TRBJ1-2): SQTIHQWPATLVQPVGSPLSLECTVEGTSNPNLYWYRQAAGRGLQLLFYSVGIGQISSEVPQNLSASRPQDRQFILSSKKLLLSDSGFYLCAWSVLSPGHGYTFGSGTRLTVV.

The gene calls are TRBV2 and TRBJ1-1, with 8 positions matching TRBD1. The junction had 4 bases not matched to a gene; V was cut back by 4 bases and J by 3 bases. CDR1 and CDR2 from the germline V gene are SNHLY and FYNNEI. The CDR3 has 14 residues. CDR3 sequence reads: CASSGRTGHTEAFF. The CDR3 DNA reads TGTGCCAGCAGTGGACGGACAGGGCACACTGAAGCTTTCTTT.